This T cell receptor beta chain emerged from a study of cytomegalovirus exposure and HLA in healthy donors. CDR3 length: 13 amino acids. V shed 1 base and J shed 7 bases, with 10 bases lying between them. CDR1 and CDR2 (germline): WSHSY, SAAADI. The PCR made use of 60 Vbeta and 13 Jbeta primers. This table comes from immunoSEQ multiplex PCR, and its TCRdb copy is limited to in-frame clones, with some not included. The sample gives about 89,000 clones, around 85% of which show up once; 7% to 8.5% is in the top ten. The clonotype originates from a man between 40 and 49 years old in good health and CMV-seropositive. The V call is TRBV10-2, the J call TRBJ1-2, with D perhaps matching TRBD1 (5 bases). Input material: PBMCs. CDR3 bases: TGCGCCAGCAGTGAGTTTATCCAGGGTGGCTACACCTTC. Translation gives CASSEFIQGGYTF.